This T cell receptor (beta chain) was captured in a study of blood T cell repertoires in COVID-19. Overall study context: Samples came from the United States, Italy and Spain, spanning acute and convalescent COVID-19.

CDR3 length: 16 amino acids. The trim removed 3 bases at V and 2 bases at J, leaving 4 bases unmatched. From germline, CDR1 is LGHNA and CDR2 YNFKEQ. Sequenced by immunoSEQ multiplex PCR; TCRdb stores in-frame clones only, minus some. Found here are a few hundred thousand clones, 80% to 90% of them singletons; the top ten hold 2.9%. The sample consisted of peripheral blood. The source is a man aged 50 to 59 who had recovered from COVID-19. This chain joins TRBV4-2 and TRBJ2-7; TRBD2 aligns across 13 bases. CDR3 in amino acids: CASSQVGTSGAYEQYF. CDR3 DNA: TGTGCCAGCAGCCAGGTAGGGACTAGCGGGGCCTACGAGCAGTACTTC.